This passage covers 28 T cell receptor beta chains from one sample sequenced in a study of CXCR3-negative and CXCR3-positive naive CD8 T cells. The study, taken as a whole, reports: CXCR3-positive naive cells carried more hydrophobic TRB CDR3s than CXCR3-negative naive cells did.

For these TCRs, the target antigens are not known. Researchers prepared the TRB cDNA libraries using 5' RACE with UMI labels. TCRdb reprocessed the 5' RACE reads, with one entry per CDR3 protein and no DNA. The ten most abundant clones cover 0.55% to 0.7% of a sample with more than 75,000 distinct CDR3 sequences. Source material: naive CXCR3+ CD8+ T cells from blood. Stated subset: CD45RO-CCR7+CD27+CD95- naive CD8+ T cells expressing CXCR3 (TNR3+). The origin of the receptors is a human donor in good health. Some clones in this sample may be carry-over from other donors' samples.

The chain joins TRBV20-1 to TRBJ1-5; lacking DNA, the TRBD1 call made by TCRdb goes unchecked. Germline V lookup: CDR1 DFQATT, CDR2 SNEGSKA (reference sequence). The CDR3 totals 13 residues. The CDR3 loop is CSARDGRGMPQHF.

This sequence joins TRBV20-1 and TRBJ1-4; TCRdb outputs TRBD1, but without DNA this stays unchecked. Germline-derived CDR1 and CDR2 are DFQATT and SNEGSKA (reference sequence). The CDR3 sequence is 12 residues long. The CDR3 reads CSADREGEKLFF.

The rearrangement uses TRBV7-3 and TRBJ2-5; no DNA is available, so the TRBD1 call from TCRdb remains unchecked. CDR1 is SGHTA and CDR2 is FQGTGA in the germline V gene. This CDR3 comprises 13 residues. CDR3 protein: CASSLTGGGTQYF.

This chain links TRBV7-9 with TRBJ2-7; the TCRdb call, TRBD2, lacks DNA for checking. Germline assignment: CDR1 SEHNR and CDR2 FQNEAQ (reference sequence). The CDR3 is 13 amino acids. CDR3 amino acids: CASSPGEAYEQYF.

This rearrangement joins TRBV28 to TRBJ2-2. The CDR3 covers 18 residues. Germline CDR1 is MDHEN and CDR2 is SYDVKM. The CDR3 here is CASSLNAVTIKATGELFF. The whole variable domain, remainder taken from reference TRBV28 and TRBJ2-2, is DVKVTQSSRYLVKRTGEKVFLECVQDMDHENMFWYRQDPGLGLRLIYFSYDVKMKEKGDIPEGYSVSREKKERFSLILESASTNQTSMYLCASSLNAVTIKATGELFFGEGSRLTVL.

The chain carries TRBV5-1 and TRBJ1-1. The CDR3 is 17 residues long. Germline V gene sequence: CDR1 SGHRS, CDR2 YFSETQ. The CDR3: CASSSLGGEWGVTEAFF. Combining the CDR3 with reference TRBV5-1 and TRBJ1-1 gives the whole variable domain KAGVTQTPRYLIKTRGQQVTLSCSPISGHRSVSWYQQTPGQGLQFLFEYFSETQRNKGNFPGRFSGRQFSNSRSEMNVSTLELGDSALYLCASSSLGGEWGVTEAFFGQGTRLTVV.

V usage is TRBV7-6 and J usage is TRBJ2-7; absent DNA, TCRdb's TRBD1 call cannot be checked. Looked up from germline, CDR1 is SGHVS and CDR2 is FNYEAQ. This CDR3 has 15 amino acids. CDR3 region: CASSLWGTGIYEQYF.

This chain connects TRBV28 to TRBJ2-7; with no DNA, the TCRdb D assignment of TRBD2 cannot be verified. Germline CDR1 MDHEN, CDR2 SYDVKM. The CDR3 consists of 16 residues. The CDR3 protein is CASTPWEEMIYHEQYF.

The chain joins TRBV24-1 to TRBJ1-3. The germline gives CDR1 KGHDR, CDR2 SFDVKD. The length of the CDR3 is 14 residues. CDR3 region: CATSGGKTGNTIYF.

The rearrangement joins TRBV28 to TRBJ2-7; as DNA is missing, the TRBD1 call by TCRdb cannot be tested. The germline gives CDR1 MDHEN, CDR2 SYDVKM. The CDR3 is 16 residues long. CDR3 loop: CASSFRGSGQSYEQYF. The full variable domain, completed using reference TRBV28 and TRBJ2-7, is DVKVTQSSRYLVKRTGEKVFLECVQDMDHENMFWYRQDPGLGLRLIYFSYDVKMKEKGDIPEGYSVSREKKERFSLILESASTNQTSMYLCASSFRGSGQSYEQYFGPGTRLTVT.

The rearrangement uses TRBV10-2 and TRBJ2-3; checking the TCRdb D call of TRBD2 is not possible without DNA. Per the germline V gene, CDR1 is WSHSY and CDR2 is SAAADI. The CDR3 has 16 amino acids. CDR3 protein: CASSDNGGAFQDTQYF.

The V gene is TRBV7-9, the J gene TRBJ2-1; the TCRdb D gene call, TRBD1, has no DNA to confirm it. CDR1 is SEHNR, CDR2 FQNEAQ, per germline (reference sequence). The CDR3 runs 14 residues. The CDR3: CASSLVMGDNEQFF.

The chain links TRBV6-2 or TRBV6-3 to TRBJ2-7; TCRdb proposes TRBD2, but this gene call is untestable without DNA. The CDR3 contains 15 residues. Germline-derived CDR1 and CDR2 are MNHEY and SVGEGT. This CDR3 is CASVTSGRALREQYF.

The V gene is TRBV13, the J gene TRBJ1-6; TCRdb selects TRBD1, and the lack of DNA leaves this call unchecked. Germline assignment: CDR1 PRHDT and CDR2 FYEKMQ (reference sequence). This CDR3 has 14 amino acids. CDR3 residues: CASSLEGAHSPLHF. Looking up the rest from reference TRBV13 and TRBJ1-6 gives the full variable domain: AAGVIQSPRHLIKEKRETATLKCYPIPRHDTVYWYQQGPGQDPQFLISFYEKMQSDKGSIPDRFSAQQFSDYHSELNMSSLELGDSALYFCASSLEGAHSPLHFGNGTRLTVT.

The chain employs TRBV28 and TRBJ2-1; TCRdb selects TRBD1, and the lack of DNA leaves this call unchecked. Germline V gives CDR1 MDHEN, CDR2 SYDVKM. CDR3 length equals 15 residues. The CDR3 is CASTHPRTVRYEQFF.

This chain uses TRBV7-3 with TRBJ2-1; TCRdb calls TRBD2, which cannot be checked without DNA. This CDR3 is 15 amino acids long. Germline CDR1 and CDR2: SGHTA and FQGTGA. The CDR3 here is CASSLTGTSGSEQFF.

The genes are TRBV20-1 and TRBJ1-1. This CDR3 region has 13 residues. CDR1 DFQATT and CDR2 SNEGSKA come from the germline V gene (reference sequence). CDR3 residues: CSASFTANTEAFF.

The CDR3 loop is CATPNVIPDGYTF. The chain has TRBV7-2 and TRBJ1-2. This CDR3 has 13 residues. Germline CDR1 and CDR2: SGHTA and FQGNSA.

The V call is TRBV7-9, the J call TRBJ1-1; no DNA is available, so the TRBD1 call from TCRdb remains unchecked. This CDR3 has 15 amino acids. Germline V gene lookup returns CDR1 SEHNR and CDR2 FQNEAQ (reference sequence). The CDR3 reads CASTADRLGNTEAFF.

The chain couples TRBV10-3 to TRBJ2-1; lacking DNA, the TRBD1 call made by TCRdb goes unchecked. The CDR3 runs 14 residues. The V gene's germline CDR1 is ENHRY and CDR2 SYGVKD. The CDR3: CAISVEGDGNEQFF.

The chain employs TRBV7-2 and TRBJ2-3; the D gene TCRdb calls, TRBD2, cannot be checked with no DNA. Per the germline V gene, CDR1 is SGHTA and CDR2 is FQGNSA. This CDR3 has 15 residues. CDR3 region: CASSLGAGATDTQYF.

The gene calls are TRBV2 and TRBJ2-7; as DNA is missing, the TRBD2 call by TCRdb cannot be tested. The CDR3 spans 14 residues. Germline loops: CDR1 SNHLY, CDR2 FYNNEI. CDR3 sequence: CASSFSGGHYEQYF.

The CDR3 sequence: CSSADLASGRIGIQYF. This chain uses TRBV29-1 with TRBJ2-4; TCRdb gives TRBD2 as the D gene, but with no DNA this cannot be confirmed. The CDR3 has 16 residues. Germline CDR1 reads SQVTM; CDR2 reads ANQGSEA.

This chain joins TRBV6-5 and TRBJ2-1; TCRdb outputs TRBD2, but without DNA this stays unchecked. This CDR3 is 18 amino acids long. Germline V gene lookup returns CDR1 MNHEY and CDR2 SVGAGI. This CDR3 reads CASSYAGLAGGNNEVEFF.

The chain is built from TRBV28 and TRBJ1-4. Germline V CDR1 and CDR2: MDHEN, SYDVKM. CDR3 length: 15 amino acids. The CDR3 protein is CASSLWRVGEEKLFF. Looking up the rest from reference TRBV28 and TRBJ1-4 gives the full variable domain: DVKVTQSSRYLVKRTGEKVFLECVQDMDHENMFWYRQDPGLGLRLIYFSYDVKMKEKGDIPEGYSVSREKKERFSLILESASTNQTSMYLCASSLWRVGEEKLFFGSGTQLSVL.

The chain has TRBV9 and TRBJ1-1; the TRBD1 assignment by TCRdb is unverifiable without DNA. The length of the CDR3 is 14 residues. From germline, CDR1 is SGDLS and CDR2 YYNGEE. The CDR3 loop reads CASSAGQGNTEAFF.

This sequence joins TRBV14 and TRBJ2-7; TCRdb designates TRBD2, a call that cannot be tested without DNA. The CDR3 length is 15 residues. Germline assignment: CDR1 SGHDN and CDR2 FVKESK. The CDR3 sequence: CASTEGTSGSVEQYF. The complete variable domain, with remaining parts taken from reference TRBV14 and TRBJ2-7, reads EAGVTQFPSHSVIEKGQTVTLRCDPISGHDNLYWYRRVMGKEIKFLLHFVKESKQDESGMPNNRFLAERTGGTYSTLKVQPAELEDSGVYFCASTEGTSGSVEQYFGPGTRLTVT.

The CDR3 is CSAVTPGSNTGELFF. The V and J genes are TRBV29-1 and TRBJ2-2; the D call of TRBD2 rests on TCRdb alone, since no DNA is present to check it. Germline V gene sequence: CDR1 SQVTM, CDR2 ANQGSEA. The CDR3 has 15 residues.